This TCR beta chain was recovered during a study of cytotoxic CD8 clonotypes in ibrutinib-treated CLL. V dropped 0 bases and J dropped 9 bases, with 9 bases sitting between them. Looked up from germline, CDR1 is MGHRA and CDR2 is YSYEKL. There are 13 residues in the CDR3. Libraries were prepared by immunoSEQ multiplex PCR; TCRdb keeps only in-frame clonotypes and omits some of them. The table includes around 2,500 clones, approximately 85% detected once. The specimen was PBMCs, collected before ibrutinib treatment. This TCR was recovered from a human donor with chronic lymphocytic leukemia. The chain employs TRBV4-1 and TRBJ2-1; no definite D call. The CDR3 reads CASSQDARSEQFF. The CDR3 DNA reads TGCGCCAGCAGCCAAGATGCCAGGTCTGAGCAGTTCTTC.